What follows describes a single T cell receptor beta chain. Its antigen is undetermined. V lost 3 bases and J 6 bases, leaving 12 bases between the germline ends. The CDR3 length is 15 residues. The V gene's germline CDR1 is MGHDK and CDR2 SYGVNS. In the PCR, 60 Vbeta and 13 Jbeta primers were used. Repertoires were generated with immunoSEQ multiplex PCR, while TCRdb's copy carries only in-frame clones and drops some. Of approximately 150,000 clones listed, 76% are singletons. This entry comes from a study of cytomegalovirus exposure and HLA in healthy donors. Study background: Unique TCRs from HLA-typed donors, around 93 million of them, were held in an early data release.

Study-wide points: V- and J-gene trimming of TCR beta was linked (in a later analysis) to a missense DCLRE1C variant. Immune exposure was documented only through CMV serostatus.

The sequencing input was PBMCs. This TCR came from a male donor in good health and CMV-seronegative. The chain is built from TRBV25-1 and TRBJ1-6; tentatively, D is TRBD1 (5 bases). The CDR3 DNA follows: TGTGCCAGCAGTGAGGGGGGACGTCTTAATTCACCCCTCCACTTT. Translated: CASSEGGRLNSPLHF.